The T cell receptor (beta chain) under discussion was sequenced for a study of T cell responses to AZD1222 COVID-19 vaccine. Turning to this clone: Its target is unknown.

Study-level points and caveats: The donor group comprised mostly white British people and more females; the analysis possibly underestimated clonal diversity.

The CDR3 spans 15 residues. Trimming left V 2 bases short and J 3 bases short, with 10 bases between. Looked up from germline, CDR1 is KGHSH and CDR2 is LQKENI. Sequencing used immunoSEQ multiplex PCR; TCRdb keeps in-frame clones, though not all of them. Among 150,000 to 180,000 clones, more than 85% were seen once, and the ten largest hold 1.5%. Researchers grouped second doses given at about 4 or about 12 weeks into one pool. The chain is built from TRBV18 and TRBJ1-4, with D unclear. The source material was peripheral blood, sampled 28 days after the second AZD1222 dose. The receptor's source is an adult who received the AZD1222 COVID-19 vaccine. DNA of the CDR3: TGTGCCAGCTCACCAGTCCGGTCCCCTAATGAAAAACTGTTTTTT. It yields the protein CASSPVRSPNEKLFF.